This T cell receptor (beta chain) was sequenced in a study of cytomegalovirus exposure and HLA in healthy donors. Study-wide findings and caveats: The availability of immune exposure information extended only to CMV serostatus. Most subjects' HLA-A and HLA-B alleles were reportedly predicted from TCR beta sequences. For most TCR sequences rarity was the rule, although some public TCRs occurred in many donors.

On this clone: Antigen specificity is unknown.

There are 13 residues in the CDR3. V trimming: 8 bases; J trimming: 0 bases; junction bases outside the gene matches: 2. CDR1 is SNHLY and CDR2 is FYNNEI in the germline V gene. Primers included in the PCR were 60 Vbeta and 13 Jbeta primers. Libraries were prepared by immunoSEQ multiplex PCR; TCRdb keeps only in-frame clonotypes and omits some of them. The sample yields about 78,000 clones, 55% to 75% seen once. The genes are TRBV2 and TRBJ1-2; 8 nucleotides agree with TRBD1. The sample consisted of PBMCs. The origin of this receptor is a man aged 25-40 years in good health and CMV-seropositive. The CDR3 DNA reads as TGTGCCAGCTCGGGACAGGCTAACTATGGCTACACCTTC. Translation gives CASSGQANYGYTF.